This entry concerns a single T cell receptor beta chain. This sample is part of a study of identical twins. TCRdb re-analysed the 5' RACE reads in MiXCR, keeping a single row per CDR3 protein. In the table there are over 500,000 distinct CDR3 sequences, roughly 21% of which are singletons. Germline loops: CDR1 LNHDA, CDR2 SQIVND (reference sequence). There are 17 residues in the CDR3. The J segment lost 1 base and the V segment lost 3 bases, leaving 6 bases of the junction unmatched. This sample also appeared in a second study, on T cells expressing NK-cell markers.

The clonotype was recovered from a woman under 30 in good health. Input material: CD4+ T cells sorted from blood. The chain joins TRBV19 to TRBJ2-1; 10 positions match TRBD2. The CDR3 reads CASSMGLARPSYNEQFF. As DNA, the CDR3 is TGTGCCAGTAGTATGGGACTAGCGCGACCATCCTACAATGAGCAGTTCTTC.